A selection of T cell receptor beta chains follows, all from one sample in a study of blood T cell repertoires in COVID-19. Only in-frame clones appear in the TCRdb table, and some are missing; sequencing was by immunoSEQ multiplex PCR. The sample lists under 200,000 clones, about 85% occurring once. Material for sequencing was peripheral blood. The receptors stem from a woman older than 75 with acute or convalescent COVID-19. The CDR3 runs from the conserved cysteine through the conserved F or W. A D gene is named only where the DNA matches it firmly. Clone size is shown for a subset of rows, as once, few, many or a class of expanded clone.

J gene: TRBJ2-7; V gene: TRBV5-1; clone size: once; D gene: NA; CDR3 protein: CASSLAPSTSYEQYF; CDR3 DNA: TGCGCCAGCAGCTTGGCCCCATCTACCTCCTACGAGCAGTACTTC
J gene: TRBJ1-2; V gene: TRBV6-5; clone size: NA; D gene: TRBD1; CDR3 protein: CASSYKETGPGGFTF; CDR3 DNA: TGTGCCAGCAGTTACAAAGAGACAGGGCCAGGAGGGTTCACCTTC
J gene: TRBJ1-5; V gene: TRBV5-4; clone size: NA; D gene: NA; CDR3 protein: CASSRDGQQVRGAQHF; CDR3 DNA: TGTGCCAGCAGCCGTGACGGACAACAGGTCCGCGGGGCCCAGCATTTT
J gene: TRBJ1-6; V gene: TRBV7-3; clone size: few; D gene: TRBD1; CDR3 protein: CASSLDGTGYSPLHF; CDR3 DNA: TGTGCCAGCAGCTTAGACGGGACAGGGTATTCACCCCTCCACTTT
J gene: TRBJ1-5; V gene: TRBV7-8; clone size: NA; D gene: TRBD1; CDR3 protein: CASSLEAAGGQPQHF; CDR3 DNA: TGTGCCAGCAGCTTAGAGGCGGCAGGGGGCCAGCCCCAGCATTTT
J gene: TRBJ1-1; V gene: TRBV5-1; clone size: NA; D gene: NA; CDR3 protein: CASSLAAGGNTEAFF; CDR3 DNA: TGCGCCAGCAGCTTGGCCGCGGGTGGGAACACTGAAGCTTTCTTT
J gene: TRBJ2-7; V gene: TRBV19; clone size: NA; D gene: NA; CDR3 protein: CASSIGDSSYEQYF; CDR3 DNA: TGTGCCAGTAGTATTGGGGACTCCTCCTACGAGCAGTACTTC
J gene: TRBJ2-3; V gene: TRBV11-2; clone size: once; D gene: TRBD2; CDR3 protein: CASSLVLAGASSQYF; CDR3 DNA: TGTGCCAGCAGCTTAGTTCTAGCGGGGGCTTCCTCGCAGTATTTT
J gene: TRBJ2-7; V gene: TRBV6-5; clone size: NA; D gene: TRBD2; CDR3 protein: CASGLAGTHGGEQYF; CDR3 DNA: TGTGCCAGTGGGCTAGCGGGAACTCACGGAGGGGAGCAGTACTTC
J gene: TRBJ2-7; V gene: TRBV19; clone size: NA; D gene: TRBD1; CDR3 protein: CASSIPNRGIYEQYF; CDR3 DNA: TGTGCCAGTAGTATCCCAAACAGGGGCATCTACGAGCAGTACTTC
J gene: TRBJ1-1; V gene: TRBV9; clone size: once; D gene: NA; CDR3 protein: CASSVGGEYLNTEAFF; CDR3 DNA: TGTGCCAGCAGCGTAGGTGGGGAGTATCTAAACACTGAAGCTTTCTTT
J gene: TRBJ2-2; V gene: TRBV5-1; clone size: NA; D gene: TRBD2; CDR3 protein: CASSFGTSGSRELFF; CDR3 DNA: TGCGCCAGCAGCTTTGGGACTAGCGGGAGTCGAGAGCTGTTTTTT
J gene: TRBJ1-2; V gene: TRBV29-1; clone size: NA; D gene: TRBD1; CDR3 protein: CSALTGNYGYTF; CDR3 DNA: TGCAGCGCCTTGACAGGGAACTATGGCTACACCTTC
J gene: TRBJ1-2; V gene: TRBV5-5; clone size: NA; D gene: NA; CDR3 protein: CASTPPRLDYGYTF; CDR3 DNA: TGTGCCAGCACCCCCCCCCGGTTGGACTATGGCTACACCTTC
J gene: TRBJ2-7; V gene: TRBV5-1; clone size: NA; D gene: NA; CDR3 protein: CASRQTVSYEQYF; CDR3 DNA: TGCGCCAGCAGACAGACAGTTTCCTACGAGCAGTACTTC
J gene: TRBJ2-1; V gene: TRBV9; clone size: NA; D gene: TRBD2; CDR3 protein: CASSARGGTSGEYNEQFF; CDR3 DNA: TGTGCCAGCAGCGCCAGGGGTGGGACTAGCGGGGAGTACAATGAGCAGTTCTTC